This entry lists 21 T cell receptor beta chains sequenced from one sample in a study of blood T cell repertoires in COVID-19 (dated by TCRdb to the early 2020s). The library came from the immunoSEQ multiplex PCR assay. TCRdb re-hosts the immuneACCESS table, in-frame sequences only. Its copies lack some clones; in the studies checked, an unresolved V gene accounts for under half of them, and the cause for the rest is not known. For this sample there are some 400,000 clones; roughly nine tenths appear just once. The ten top clones hold 0.8% to 0.9% of the sample. Sequenced sample: PBMCs or T cells enriched from blood (not recorded which). Receptors originate from a woman aged 40 to 50 who had been exposed to COVID-19.

This chain's CDR3 is CATGYRVNTEAFF. DNA for the CDR3: TGTGCCACGGGATACAGGGTTAACACTGAAGCTTTCTTT. The chain joins TRBV19 to TRBJ1-1, with a weak D call TRBD1 (6 bases). There are 13 residues in the CDR3. Germline assignment: CDR1 LNHDA and CDR2 SQIVND (reference sequence). Trimming took off 10 bases at V and 2 bases at J, with 14 bases between the two ends.

The chain links TRBV11-3 to TRBJ1-4; tentatively, D is TRBD1 (6 bases). CDR1 is SGHNT, CDR2 YENEEA, per germline. The V end lost 8 bases, the J end lost 7 bases, and 23 bases lay between the germline ends. The length of the CDR3 is 16 residues. CDR3 nucleotide sequence: TGTGCCAGCGCCGCTGGGGGGGCGCCCGATGGTGAAAAACTGTTTTTT. This encodes CASAAGGAPDGEKLFF.

J is TRBJ1-1 and V is TRBV14; 10 bases line up with TRBD1. The CDR3 is made up of 20 amino acids. Looked up from germline, CDR1 is SGHDN and CDR2 is FVKESK. Trimming at V came to 0 bases and at J to 4 bases, leaving 17 bases not matched to a gene. CDR3 sequence (DNA): TGTGCCAGCAGCCAAGATAAGCGGACAGGGGGTAGATTCGGGAGCACTGAAGCTTTCTTT. Residues: CASSQDKRTGGRFGSTEAFF. Combining the CDR3 with reference TRBV14 and TRBJ1-1 gives the whole variable domain EAGVTQFPSHSVIEKGQTVTLRCDPISGHDNLYWYRRVMGKEIKFLLHFVKESKQDESGMPNNRFLAERTGGTYSTLKVQPAELEDSGVYFCASSQDKRTGGRFGSTEAFFGQGTRLTVV.

The V call is TRBV18, the J call TRBJ1-5; a weak D match, TRBD1 (5 bases). The CDR3 is 16 residues long. V was shortened by 3 bases and J by 2 bases, with 14 bases between the two germline ends. Germline CDR1 is KGHSH and CDR2 is LQKENI. CDR3 region: CASSPKQAMGNQPQHF. CDR3 in DNA: TGTGCCAGCTCACCTAAACAGGCAATGGGCAATCAGCCCCAGCATTTT.

The chain has TRBV9 and TRBJ1-1; no firm D call. There are 12 residues in the CDR3. V was cut by 0 bases and J by 3 bases, with 3 bases left in between. CDR1 and CDR2 from the germline V gene are SGDLS and YYNGEE. The CDR3 is CASSVADTEAFF. The CDR3 coding sequence is TGTGCCAGCAGCGTAGCTGACACTGAAGCTTTCTTT.

V is TRBV29-1 and J is TRBJ2-1; D gene ambiguous. The germline V gene has CDR1 SQVTM and CDR2 ANQGSEA. V dropped 3 bases and J dropped 16 bases, with 7 bases sitting between them. The CDR3 totals 8 residues. The CDR3 bases are TGCAGCGTTGACTCCGGTTTCTTC. Residues: CSVDSGFF.

The chain combines TRBV18 with TRBJ2-7, with D possibly matching TRBD2 (5 bases). V gave up 3 bases and J gave up 3 bases, with 12 bases separating them. The germline V gene has CDR1 KGHSH and CDR2 LQKENI. The CDR3 covers 14 residues. The DNA of the CDR3 is TGTGCCAGCTCACCTGGAGGAAACTTCTACGAGCAGTACTTC. Protein sequence: CASSPGGNFYEQYF.

The chain carries TRBV7-9 and TRBJ1-1, with 11 nucleotides matching TRBD1. V was clipped by 3 bases and J by 6 bases; unmatched bases: 9. The CDR3 covers 16 residues. Germline V gives CDR1 SEHNR, CDR2 FQNEAQ (reference sequence). DNA for the CDR3: TGTGCCAGCAGCTTCCCGGGACAGGGGGGAATCTCTGAAGCTTTCTTT. This encodes CASSFPGQGGISEAFF.

The chain links TRBV11-3 to TRBJ1-1; 10 positions match TRBD1. The CDR3 extends over 16 amino acids. Germline V lookup: CDR1 SGHNT, CDR2 YENEEA. The V and J ends lost 5 bases and 7 bases, in that order; junction bases with no gene match: 13. In DNA form, the CDR3 reads TGTGCCAGCAGCAAGTACGGGACAGGGGAAGGGGATGAAGCTTTCTTT. Protein product: CASSKYGTGEGDEAFF.

To note about this clone: The identical CDR3 is also encoded by other nucleotide sequences in the sample. The chain joins TRBV24-1 to TRBJ2-6; D is ambiguous. The CDR3 consists of 15 residues. Germline CDR1 reads KGHDR; CDR2 reads SFDVKD. Trimming removed 3 bases at V and 1 base at J, with 6 bases between. CDR3 bases: TGTGCCACCAGTGATACGGGTTCTGGGGCCAACGTCCTGACTTTC. Residues: CATSDTGSGANVLTF.

V gene TRBV5-4 combines with J gene TRBJ1-1; the D gene is possibly TRBD1 (6 bases). V lost 4 bases and J 4 bases, leaving 14 bases between the germline ends. From germline, CDR1 is SGHNT and CDR2 YYREEE (reference sequence). The CDR3 extends over 14 amino acids. The CDR3 reads CASSPGQGLTEAFF. For the CDR3, the DNA is TGTGCCAGCAGCCCGGGACAAGGACTCACTGAAGCTTTCTTT.

The chain is built from TRBV5-1 and TRBJ1-1; D ambiguous. Germline V lookup: CDR1 SGHRS, CDR2 YFSETQ. The CDR3 is 15 amino acids. The V and J ends lost 0 bases and 0 bases respectively, with 9 bases between them. The CDR3 loop is CASSLDSYMNTEAFF. The CDR3 nucleotides read TGCGCCAGCAGCTTGGACAGTTACATGAACACTGAAGCTTTCTTT.

Here the CDR3 DNA reads TGTGCCAGCAGCCCAAGTTTGGGGGCCGCTCTCAGCTCTGGGGCCAACGTCCTGACTTTC. It codes for CASSPSLGAALSSGANVLTF. This chain joins TRBV3-1 (or the pseudogene TRBV3-2) and TRBJ2-6; D may be TRBD1 (6 bases). The CDR3 runs to 20 residues. Trimming took 4 bases from V and 0 from J, leaving 22 bases between them. Germline loops: CDR1 LGHDT, CDR2 YNNKEL (reference sequence).

The chain links TRBV7-5 to TRBJ1-5; TRBD1, the table's D call, lacks a check against the DNA. TRBV7-5 represents a pseudogene. CDR3 length: 14 residues. The CDR3 region is CARSLRDINQPQHF. CDR3 sequence (DNA): TGTGCCAGAAGCCTTCGGGACATCAATCAGCCCCAGCATTTT.

This clone has only one observation. The CDR3 sequence: CASIRTGYNEQFF. For the CDR3, the DNA is TGTGCCAGCATCCGGACAGGCTACAATGAGCAGTTCTTC. The chain has TRBV27 and TRBJ2-1; 7 positions agree with TRBD1. The V gene's germline CDR1 is MNHEY and CDR2 SMNVEV (reference sequence). The CDR3 is 13 amino acids. J gave up 3 bases and V 7 bases, and 3 bases lay outside the gene matches.

This rearrangement joins TRBV10-1 to TRBJ1-2; 12 nucleotides align to TRBD1. CDR1 WNHNN and CDR2 SYGVQD come from the germline V gene (reference sequence). V trimming: 8 bases; J trimming: 4 bases; junction bases outside the gene matches: 11. The CDR3 runs to 16 residues. In DNA, the CDR3 is TGCGCCAGCTCCCGGGACAGGGGGCAATTTGGCTATGGCTACACCTTC. Protein sequence: CASSRDRGQFGYGYTF.

The chain couples TRBV30 to TRBJ1-5; 9 nucleotides align to TRBD1. The CDR3 loop spans 14 amino acids. J was trimmed by 6 bases and V by 2 bases; bases with no gene match: 5. CDR1 and CDR2 (germline): GTSNPN, SVGIG (reference sequence). The CDR3 DNA sequence: TGTGCCTGGAGTACTGGACAGGGGCGTCAGCCCCAGCATTTT. This translates into CAWSTGQGRQPQHF.

In DNA, the CDR3 is TGTGCCAGCGGAAAGCGGGGGGACACAGATACGCAGTATTTT. This encodes CASGKRGDTDTQYF. The J gene is TRBJ2-3, the V gene TRBV5-6, with 9 bases that match TRBD2. Germline CDR1 SGHDT, CDR2 YYEEEE. The CDR3 extends over 14 amino acids. V was pared by 7 bases and J by 2 bases, with 5 bases of the junction left unmatched.

The rearrangement links TRBV16 to TRBJ1-1, with D possibly matching TRBD1 (5 bases). V was pared by 0 bases and J by 10 bases, with 12 bases between. The CDR3 runs 13 residues. The germline V gene has CDR1 KGHSY and CDR2 FQNENV. In nucleotides, the CDR3 is TGTGCCAGCAGCCAATCGTATGAAGGGGTAGCTTTCTTT. It yields the protein CASSQSYEGVAFF.

This chain links TRBV4-3 with TRBJ2-7; no reliable D call. Germline V gene sequence: CDR1 LGHNA, CDR2 YSLEER. The CDR3 is 14 residues long. The ends were cut back, 1 base at V and 3 bases at J, with 10 bases in the middle. The CDR3 protein is CASSQAYTNYEQYF. CDR3 sequence (DNA): TGCGCCAGCAGCCAAGCGTACACCAACTACGAGCAGTACTTC.

The genes are TRBV21-1 and TRBJ1-1; the tabulated D call, TRBD1, remains unverified against the DNA. TRBV21-1 is annotated as a pseudogene. The CDR3 extends over 14 amino acids. This CDR3 reads CAWDRQGPNTEAFF. The CDR3, as DNA: TGTGCCTGGGACCGACAGGGCCCGAACACTGAAGCTTTCTTT.